Detailed here is one T cell receptor (beta chain). The data were obtained in a study of T cells in Graves' hyperthyroidism and ophthalmopathy. V lost 7 bases, J lost 4 bases, and 6 bases stayed unmatched. This CDR3 has 14 amino acids. CDR1 and CDR2 (germline): SNHLY, FYNNEI. The CDR3 regions of TCR beta were amplified from RNA transcripts. During a first-round RT-PCR of the TCR CDR3, the HTBI primer set was used. TCRdb itself ran the multiplex PCR reads through MiXCR, one entry per CDR3 protein. The sample lists hundreds of thousands of distinct CDR3 sequences; roughly 37% were seen once. The sequencing sample was made of blood. V gene TRBV2 combines with J gene TRBJ2-5; 10 nucleotides line up with TRBD2. The sequence derives from a man between 18 and 35 years old with Graves' hyperthyroidism. As DNA, the CDR3 is TGTGCCAGCAACCAGAGACTAGCGGGAGAGACCCAGTACTTC. Residues: CASNQRLAGETQYF.